These 14 T cell receptor beta chains were all obtained from the same sample, sequenced in a study of metastatic and nonmetastatic thyroid tumors. TCRdb reprocessed the PCR reads using MiXCR. The repertoire holds roughly 19,000 clones, with over 20% as singletons. Thyroid surgery had not been preceded by any treatment in any patient. The source material was tumor tissue. The source is a male donor with papillary thyroid cancer or a benign thyroid nodule (not recorded which). Some clones in this sample may be carry-over from other donors' samples.

About this clone itself: Possible read error: a much larger clone is one base away. The chain joins TRBV20-1 to TRBJ2-1, with D tentatively TRBD2 (5 bases). The CDR3 runs 14 residues. V gave up 4 bases and J gave up 3 bases, with 13 bases separating them. Germline V lookup: CDR1 DFQATT, CDR2 SNEGSKA (reference sequence). Written as DNA, the CDR3 is TGCAGTGCTACGAGACAAGCGGTCTACAATGAGCAGTTCTTC. Protein product: CSATRQAVYNEQFF.

The gene calls are TRBV27 and TRBJ2-1; a possible D gene is TRBD2 (7 bases). This CDR3 has 14 residues. Germline loops: CDR1 MNHEY, CDR2 SMNVEV (reference sequence). The germline V and J ends were trimmed by 10 bases and 6 bases, with 19 bases remaining between them. CDR3 residues: CATQTRGAINEQFF. DNA of the CDR3: TGTGCCACCCAAACTCGGGGGGCCATCAATGAGCAGTTCTTC.

This clone was observed many times. Other DNA sequences within the sample encode an identical CDR3. J is TRBJ1-4 and V is TRBV19; a possible D gene is TRBD1 (6 bases). V lost 6 bases to trimming and J lost 8 bases, with 16 bases between them. This CDR3 is built from 14 residues. Germline-derived CDR1 and CDR2 are LNHDA and SQIVND (reference sequence). For the CDR3, the DNA is TGTGCCAGTAGGCCTCATTCTCAGGGGGAAAAACTGTTTTTT. This encodes CASRPHSQGEKLFF.

This clone came up many times. The chain recombines TRBV9 with TRBJ1-5; a possible D gene is TRBD1 (5 bases). Germline CDR1 is SGDLS and CDR2 is YYNGEE. The CDR3 sequence is 15 residues long. Trimming took 3 bases from V and 5 from J, leaving 15 bases between them. The CDR3 protein is CASSEGTAGDQPQHF. The DNA for the CDR3 is TGTGCCAGCAGCGAGGGGACGGCGGGGGATCAGCCCCAGCATTTT.

This chain links TRBV7-3 with TRBJ2-5; weak D call: TRBD2 (6 bases). Trimming removed 1 base from V and 2 bases from J, with 8 bases in between. The CDR3 spans 14 residues. Germline loops: CDR1 SGHTA, CDR2 FQGTGA. The CDR3: CASSLNAGQETQYF. The CDR3 DNA sequence: TGTGCCAGCAGCTTAAATGCGGGGCAAGAGACCCAGTACTTC. The full variable domain, with the rest looked up from reference TRBV7-3 and TRBJ2-5, is GAGVSQTPSNKVTEKGKYVELRCDPISGHTALYWYRQSLGQGPEFLIYFQGTGAADDSGLPNDRFFAVRPEGSVSTLKIQRTERGDSAVYLCASSLNAGQETQYFGPGTRLLVL.

This clone is medium-sized. The V call is TRBV6-5, the J call TRBJ2-7, with D tentatively TRBD1 (5 bases). V shed 2 bases and J shed 6 bases, with 17 bases lying between them. Germline CDR1 and CDR2: MNHEY and SVGAGI. The CDR3 has 15 amino acids. CDR3 bases: TGTGCCAGCAGTTACATCCTAGACAGATCGGGCGAGCAGTACTTC. Translating it yields CASSYILDRSGEQYF.

This clone was recorded many times. This chain connects TRBV19 to TRBJ1-5; the D gene is possibly TRBD1 (6 bases). Looked up from germline, CDR1 is LNHDA and CDR2 is SQIVND (reference sequence). Trimming stripped 6 bases from V and 5 bases from J, with 14 bases between. The CDR3 is 14 amino acids. The CDR3 DNA sequence: TGTGCCAGTAGGGGTTGGGCAGGGGATCAGCCCCAGCATTTT. Its protein product is CASRGWAGDQPQHF. Looking up the rest from reference TRBV19 and TRBJ1-5 gives the full variable domain: DGGITQSPKYLFRKEGQNVTLSCEQNLNHDAMYWYRQDPGQGLRLIYYSQIVNDFQKGDIAEGYSVSREKKESFPLTVTSAQKNPTAFYLCASRGWAGDQPQHFGDGTRLSIL.

The chain has TRBV12-3 or TRBV12-4 and TRBJ2-2; D tentatively reads TRBD1 or TRBD2 (7 bases each). V was cut by 2 bases and J by 7 bases, with 14 bases left in between. The CDR3 is made up of 15 amino acids. The CDR3: CASSLFRGGIGELFF. For the CDR3, the DNA is TGTGCCAGCAGTTTATTCAGGGGGGGGATCGGGGAGCTGTTTTTT.

The chain combines TRBV27 with TRBJ2-2; TRBD1 or TRBD2 may be the D gene (5 bases each). Germline lookup yields CDR1 MNHEY and CDR2 SMNVEV (reference sequence). V was shortened by 8 bases and J by 3 bases, with 16 bases between the two germline ends. CDR3 length: 15 amino acids. The CDR3 spells CASRVFGAHTGELFF. CDR3 sequence (DNA): TGTGCCAGCCGGGTTTTCGGGGCGCACACCGGGGAGCTGTTTTTT.

In this sample, this clone turned up many times. The rearrangement links TRBV11-3 to TRBJ2-3, with 9 bases fitting TRBD1. With 1 base clipped from V and 3 bases from J, the junction kept 2 bases outside the gene matches. The CDR3 runs to 15 residues. The V gene's germline CDR1 is SGHNT and CDR2 YENEEA. CDR3 in amino acids: CASSLGTGETDTQYF. The CDR3 coding sequence is TGTGCCAGCAGCTTAGGGACAGGGGAAACAGATACGCAGTATTTT.

This clone was detected many times. This chain uses TRBV20-1 with TRBJ1-5, with D perhaps TRBD1 (6 bases). The CDR3 is 15 amino acids. V was pared by 6 bases and J by 2 bases, with 17 bases between. Germline CDR1 reads DFQATT; CDR2 reads SNEGSKA (reference sequence). The CDR3 DNA sequence: TGCAGTGCGAGAAACCGGGACATGGGCAATCAGCCCCAGCATTTT. Amino acids: CSARNRDMGNQPQHF.

Note on this clone: Being one base from a much bigger clone, this may be a read error. V is TRBV5-4 and J is TRBJ2-7; possible D gene TRBD2, 6 bases. This CDR3 is built from 16 residues. The germline gives CDR1 SGHNT, CDR2 YYREEE (reference sequence). Trimming took off 0 bases at V and 2 bases at J, with 15 bases between the two ends. CDR3: CASSLGRTTDPYEQYF. DNA of the CDR3: TGTGCCAGCAGCTTGGGCAGGACTACTGACCCCTACGAGCAGTACTTC.

Comments on this clone: Relative to the germline gene, one junction end is altered; a read error may explain this. Additional DNA sequences in this sample encode the identical CDR3. The V and J genes are TRBV7-9 and TRBJ2-6; TRBD1 is a possible D gene (6 bases). Germline V gene lookup returns CDR1 SEHNR and CDR2 FQNEAQ (reference sequence). The CDR3 is made up of 14 amino acids. In DNA form, the CDR3 reads TGTGCAAGCAGCCCCGTAATGGGGGCCAACGTACTGACTTTC. Its protein product is CASSPVMGANVLTF. Combining the CDR3 with reference TRBV7-9 and TRBJ2-6 gives the whole variable domain DTGVSQNPRHKITKRGQNVTFRCDPISEHNRLYWYRQTLGQGPEFLTYFQNEAQLEKSRLLSDRFSAERPKGSFSTLEIQRTEQGDSAMYLCASSPVMGANVLTFGAGSRLTVL.

This clone was recorded many times. The chain joins TRBV9 to TRBJ2-1, with 7 bases matching TRBD2. The V segment lost 0 bases and the J segment 9 bases; nucleotides outside the gene matches: 12. CDR1 is SGDLS, CDR2 YYNGEE, per germline. This CDR3 region has 16 residues. CDR3 in DNA: TGTGCCAGCAGCGTAGGGGCGATGATATCGGGGGGTGAGCAGTTCTTC. It yields the protein CASSVGAMISGGEQFF.